This is a list of T cell receptor beta chains from one sample in a study of shared clonotypes between healthy human individuals. This table comes from immunoSEQ multiplex PCR, and its TCRdb copy is limited to in-frame clones, with some not included. The profile shows 1,500,000 or so clones, approximately 98.5% of them singletons. What was sequenced was naive CD4+ T cells sorted from blood. These receptors were taken from a man between 25 and 39 years old in good health. Each CDR3 is given with its conserved first and last residue. D genes are given only for firm matches. Clone size appears in some rows only: once, few, many, or a class for an expanded clone.

V gene,clone size,J gene,D gene,CDR3 protein,CDR3 DNA
TRBV19,NA,TRBJ2-3,NA,CASSISLYTDTQYF,TGTGCCAGTAGTATCTCCCTTTACACAGATACGCAGTATTTT
TRBV7-9,NA,TRBJ2-3,NA,CASSPQGDTQYF,TGTGCCAGCAGTCCTCAGGGGGATACGCAGTATTTT
TRBV6-6,NA,TRBJ1-5,TRBD1,CASKATGAHGQPQHF,TGTGCCAGCAAGGCGACAGGGGCACACGGACAACCCCAGCATTTT
TRBV10-3,NA,TRBJ1-3,NA,CAVASSGNTIYF,TGTGCCGTCGCGAGCTCTGGAAACACCATATATTTT
TRBV4-1,NA,TRBJ2-2,NA,CASSPTAYGGLGELFF,TGCGCCAGCAGCCCCACGGCATATGGGGGGCTCGGGGAGCTGTTTTTT
TRBV18,NA,TRBJ2-3,NA,CASSPKASSTDTQYF,TGTGCCAGCTCACCAAAGGCTTCCAGCACAGATACGCAGTATTTT
TRBV9,NA,TRBJ2-7,NA,CASSAAQDSNYEQYF,TGTGCCAGCAGCGCCGCCCAGGACAGCAACTACGAGCAGTACTTC
TRBV2,NA,TRBJ2-7,NA,CASSELWQPNSYEQYF,TGTGCCAGCAGTGAACTGTGGCAGCCCAATTCCTACGAGCAGTACTTC
TRBV19,NA,TRBJ2-2,NA,CASRTGGIMNTGELFF,TGTGCCAGTAGAACGGGCGGAATAATGAACACCGGGGAGCTGTTTTTT
TRBV5-1,once,TRBJ2-6,NA,CASSFLGSGANVLTF,TGCGCCAGCAGCTTTTTGGGCTCTGGGGCCAACGTCCTGACTTTC
TRBV5-4,NA,TRBJ1-1,TRBD1,CASSLLHGQGNTEAFF,TGTGCCAGCAGCTTGCTTCACGGACAGGGGAACACTGAAGCTTTCTTT
TRBV5-4,NA,TRBJ2-3,TRBD2,CASSSGLAVQDTQYF,TGTGCCAGCAGCTCGGGACTAGCGGTTCAGGATACGCAGTATTTT
TRBV12-2,NA,TRBJ2-1,NA,CASRDLSSGSYNEQFF,TGTGCAAGTCGCGACTTGTCTAGCGGTTCCTACAATGAGCAGTTCTTC
TRBV19,NA,TRBJ2-3,TRBD1,CASSIKGAGQVGQVMHTQYF,TGTGCCAGTAGTATTAAGGGGGCAGGACAGGTCGGACAGGTCATGCATACGCAGTATTTT
TRBV7-2,once,TRBJ1-1,TRBD1,CASSRTGPMGTEAFF,TGTGCCAGCAGCCGGACAGGGCCAATGGGGACTGAAGCTTTCTTT
TRBV18,once,TRBJ2-7,NA,CASSPLPSSYEQYF,TGTGCCAGCTCACCACTTCCCTCCTCCTACGAGCAGTACTTC
TRBV4-3,NA,TRBJ2-7,NA,CASSQDSGGEQYF,TGCGCCAGCAGCCAGGACTCGGGCGGCGAGCAGTACTTC
TRBV2,NA,TRBJ2-7,TRBD1,CASSPIRTGPKSYEQYF,TGTGCCAGCAGTCCCATTAGGACAGGGCCGAAGTCCTACGAGCAGTACTTC
TRBV4-1,NA,TRBJ1-1,TRBD1,CASSLRDRPMNTEAFF,TGCGCCAGCAGCCTCAGGGACAGACCCATGAACACTGAAGCTTTCTTT
TRBV2,NA,TRBJ1-1,NA,CASSKDPGTEAFF,TGTGCCAGCAGCAAAGACCCGGGGACTGAAGCTTTCTTT
TRBV7-2,NA,TRBJ1-4,NA,CASRSRGGQGNEKLFF,TGTGCCAGCAGATCCAGAGGTGGGCAGGGGAATGAAAAACTGTTTTTT
TRBV6-1,once,TRBJ2-7,TRBD1,CASSRLTGMHYEQYF,TGTGCCAGCAGCCGACTGACAGGGATGCACTACGAGCAGTACTTC
TRBV7-9,NA,TRBJ1-2,NA,CASSQRSDIDYGYTF,TGTGCCAGCAGCCAACGCTCGGACATTGACTATGGCTACACCTTC
TRBV5-4,NA,TRBJ2-3,NA,CASSPKITDTQYF,TGTGCCAGCAGTCCGAAGATCACAGATACGCAGTATTTT
TRBV19,NA,TRBJ2-7,TRBD2,CASSRLSSGRFYEQYF,TGTGCCAGTTCCCGACTCTCTAGCGGGAGATTCTACGAGCAGTACTTC
TRBV14,NA,TRBJ2-2,NA,CASSLNVGYTGELFF,TGTGCCAGCAGCCTTAACGTGGGATACACCGGGGAGCTGTTTTTT
TRBV7-9,NA,TRBJ2-2,NA,CASSLRGQNTGELFF,TGTGCCAGCAGCTTACGGGGACAGAACACCGGGGAGCTGTTTTTT
TRBV10-1,NA,TRBJ2-3,NA,CASSEGLHPADTQYF,TGCGCCAGCAGTGAAGGGCTACATCCAGCAGATACGCAGTATTTT
TRBV15,NA,TRBJ2-7,NA,CATSREPAGEQYF,TGTGCCACCAGCAGAGAACCCGCAGGCGAGCAGTACTTC
TRBV11-2,NA,TRBJ2-5,TRBD2,CASSLATGGLETQYF,TGTGCCAGCAGCTTAGCTACGGGAGGGTTGGAGACCCAGTACTTC
TRBV7-2,once,TRBJ2-5,NA,CASSLVPSGGLETQYF,TGTGCCAGCAGCTTAGTCCCATCGGGGGGCCTAGAGACCCAGTACTTC
TRBV28,NA,TRBJ2-5,NA,CASSRTNSQETQYF,TGTGCCAGCAGCCGGACAAACTCTCAAGAGACCCAGTACTTC
TRBV30,once,TRBJ2-7,TRBD2,CAWAGSWTSRSSYEQYF,TGTGCCTGGGCTGGGTCTTGGACTAGTCGGAGCTCCTACGAGCAGTACTTC
TRBV29-1,NA,TRBJ2-6,NA,CSVGGSSGANVLTF,TGCAGCGTTGGAGGCAGCTCTGGGGCCAACGTCCTGACTTTC
TRBV10-2,NA,TRBJ2-3,NA,CASSEALVPGTQYF,TGCGCCAGCAGTGAGGCCCTCGTGCCAGGTACGCAGTATTTT
TRBV4-1,NA,TRBJ1-1,NA,CASSPLVGIVNTEAFF,TGCGCCAGCAGCCCCCTTGTCGGGATTGTGAACACTGAAGCTTTCTTT
TRBV30,NA,TRBJ1-1,TRBD1,CAWSAGQVNMNTEAFF,TGTGCCTGGAGTGCCGGACAGGTTAACATGAACACTGAAGCTTTCTTT
TRBV9,NA,TRBJ2-3,TRBD2,CASSSLRASGSTDTQYF,TGTGCCAGCAGCTCCCTCCGGGCTAGCGGGAGCACAGATACGCAGTATTTT
TRBV15,NA,TRBJ2-4,NA,CATSRDGGTPGFAAKNIQYF,TGTGCCACCAGCAGAGATGGCGGGACACCAGGATTTGCGGCCAAAAACATTCAGTACTTC
TRBV9,NA,TRBJ2-2,NA,CASSVKGTRPGELFF,TGTGCCAGCAGCGTAAAGGGAACAAGGCCCGGGGAGCTGTTTTTT
TRBV9,NA,TRBJ2-7,NA,CASSVGGGRVYEQYF,TGTGCCAGCAGCGTAGGTGGGGGCAGGGTCTACGAGCAGTACTTC
TRBV30,NA,TRBJ2-7,NA,CAWSRGTPGEQYF,TGTGCCTGGAGTCGGGGGACCCCTGGCGAGCAGTACTTC
TRBV6-1,NA,TRBJ2-5,NA,CASGLGDQETQYF,TGTGCCAGCGGTCTAGGGGACCAAGAGACCCAGTACTTC
TRBV5-1,NA,TRBJ2-4,NA,CASSSWPAKNIQYF,TGCGCCAGCAGCTCCTGGCCAGCCAAAAACATTCAGTACTTC
TRBV10-3,NA,TRBJ2-3,TRBD2,CAIMSPTSGSTDTQYF,TGTGCCATCATGTCCCCGACTAGCGGCAGCACAGATACGCAGTATTTT
TRBV6-4,NA,TRBJ1-5,TRBD1,CASSPGQGWQPQHF,TGTGCCAGCAGTCCGGGACAGGGGTGGCAGCCCCAGCATTTT